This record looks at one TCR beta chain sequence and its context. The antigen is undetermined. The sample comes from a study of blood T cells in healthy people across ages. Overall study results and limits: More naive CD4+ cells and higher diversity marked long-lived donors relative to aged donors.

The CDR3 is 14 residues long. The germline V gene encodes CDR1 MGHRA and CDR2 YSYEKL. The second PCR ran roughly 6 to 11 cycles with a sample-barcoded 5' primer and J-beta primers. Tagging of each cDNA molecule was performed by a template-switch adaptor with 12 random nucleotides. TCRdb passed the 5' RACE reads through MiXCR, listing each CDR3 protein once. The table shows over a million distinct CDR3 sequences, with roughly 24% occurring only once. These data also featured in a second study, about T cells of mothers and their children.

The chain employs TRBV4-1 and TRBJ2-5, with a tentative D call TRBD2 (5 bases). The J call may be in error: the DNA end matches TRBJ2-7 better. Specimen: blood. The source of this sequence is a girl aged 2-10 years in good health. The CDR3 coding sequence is TGCGCCAGCAGCCAAGACGGGATCTCCTACGAGCAGTACTTC. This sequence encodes CASSQDGISYEQYF.